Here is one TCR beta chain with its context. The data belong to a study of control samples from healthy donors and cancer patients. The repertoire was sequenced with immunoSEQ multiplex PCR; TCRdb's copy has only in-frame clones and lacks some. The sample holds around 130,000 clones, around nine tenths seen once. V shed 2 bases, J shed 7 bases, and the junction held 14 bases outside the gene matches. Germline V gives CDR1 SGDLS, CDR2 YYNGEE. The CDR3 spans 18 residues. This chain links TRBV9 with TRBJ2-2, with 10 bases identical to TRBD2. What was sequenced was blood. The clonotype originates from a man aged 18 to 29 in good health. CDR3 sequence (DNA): TGTGCCAGCAGCGTCACCATTAGAGCGGGAGGGCCGAGCGGGGAGCTGTTTTTT. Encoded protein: CASSVTIRAGGPSGELFF.